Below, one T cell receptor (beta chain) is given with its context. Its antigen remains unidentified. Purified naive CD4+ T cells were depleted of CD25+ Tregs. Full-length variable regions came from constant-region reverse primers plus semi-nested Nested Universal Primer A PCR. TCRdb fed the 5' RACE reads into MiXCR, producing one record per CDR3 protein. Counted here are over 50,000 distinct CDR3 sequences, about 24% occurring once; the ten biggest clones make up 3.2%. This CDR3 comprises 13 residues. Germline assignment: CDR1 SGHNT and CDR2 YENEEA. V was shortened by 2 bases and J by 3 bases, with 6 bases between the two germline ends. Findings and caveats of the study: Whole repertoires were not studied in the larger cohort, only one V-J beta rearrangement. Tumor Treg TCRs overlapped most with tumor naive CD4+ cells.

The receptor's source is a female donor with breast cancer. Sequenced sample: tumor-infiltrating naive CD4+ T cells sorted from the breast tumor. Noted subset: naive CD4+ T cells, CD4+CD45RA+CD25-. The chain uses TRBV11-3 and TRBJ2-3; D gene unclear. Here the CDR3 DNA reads TGTGCCAGCAGCTTACGACGGACAGATACGCAGTATTTT. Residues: CASSLRRTDTQYF.